One and the same sample provided the 29 T cell receptor beta chains below, sequenced in a study of CD8+ T cells in alopecia areata. Extracted RNA was reverse transcribed, and the resulting cDNA served as sequencing template. The repertoire was sequenced with immunoSEQ multiplex PCR; TCRdb's copy has only in-frame clones and lacks some. The data hold about 94,000 clones, with 70% to 80% observed a single time. Indicated treatment: oral pan-JAK inhibitor, 5-10 mg twice daily. Specimen: CD8+ T cells sorted from blood, collected at approximately week 45, from a patient treated with tofacitinib. Source of these receptors: a human donor with alopecia areata.

The chain carries TRBV7-2 and TRBJ2-5; D possibly corresponds to TRBD1 (5 bases). This CDR3 spans 14 amino acids. Germline V gene data show CDR1 as SGHTA and CDR2 as FQGNSA. V dropped 3 bases and J dropped 2 bases, with 10 bases sitting between them. The CDR3 DNA sequence: TGTGCCAGCAGCTTGCAGGACAATCAAGAGACCCAGTACTTC. Amino acids: CASSLQDNQETQYF.

This clone was seen a handful of times. This chain links TRBV27 with TRBJ1-5, with D hard to call. CDR1 and CDR2 from the germline V gene are MNHEY and SMNVEV (reference sequence). V lost 3 bases and J 5 bases, leaving 11 bases between the germline ends. The length of the CDR3 is 14 residues. The CDR3 loop reads CASSFDGGDQPQHF. The CDR3 coding sequence is TGTGCCAGCAGTTTTGATGGAGGTGATCAGCCCCAGCATTTT.

This chain links TRBV6-5 with TRBJ1-1; no definite D call. The CDR3 has 13 amino acids. V dropped 4 bases and J dropped 1 base, with 7 bases sitting between them. Germline V gene data show CDR1 as MNHEY and CDR2 as SVGAGI. CDR3 bases: TGTGCCAGCAGTTCAACTGAGAACACTGAAGCTTTCTTT. As protein: CASSSTENTEAFF.

The chain links TRBV6-5 to TRBJ1-6; possible D gene TRBD1, 5 bases. Germline V CDR1 and CDR2: MNHEY, SVGAGI. With 2 bases removed from V and 9 bases from J, the gap between germline ends came to 8 bases. This CDR3 spans 13 amino acids. CDR3 DNA sequence: TGTGCCAGCAGTTACGAGGGGATTTCACCCCTCCACTTT. This sequence encodes CASSYEGISPLHF.

This chain uses TRBV11-2 with TRBJ2-1; D is uncertain. Germline values: CDR1 SGHAT, CDR2 FQNNGV. The CDR3 spans 14 residues. V was shortened by 1 base and J by 0 bases, with 4 bases between the two germline ends. CDR3 nucleotide sequence: TGTGCCAGCAGCTTAGGAGCCTCCTACAATGAGCAGTTCTTC. It translates to CASSLGASYNEQFF.

This clone was detected only once. This sequence joins TRBV9 and TRBJ1-1; D remains unclear. Trimming left V 1 base short and J 4 bases short, with 5 bases between. The CDR3 totals 12 residues. Germline CDR1 reads SGDLS; CDR2 reads YYNGEE. CDR3 DNA: TGTGCCAGCAGCGTACGTAGCACTGAAGCTTTCTTT. Protein sequence: CASSVRSTEAFF.

The genes are TRBV4-3 and TRBJ2-7; TRBD1 matches 8 bases. The CDR3 totals 14 residues. Germline CDR1 reads LGHNA; CDR2 reads YSLEER. V lost 4 bases to trimming and J lost 3 bases; unmatched junction nucleotides: 5. The DNA of the CDR3 is TGCGCCAGCAGCCGAGACAGGGGAGACTACGAGCAGTACTTC. Its protein product is CASSRDRGDYEQYF.

This clone appeared once. The chain couples TRBV4-1 to TRBJ1-1; D call uncertain. Germline-derived CDR1 and CDR2 are MGHRA and YSYEKL. V dropped 0 bases and J dropped 4 bases, with 15 bases sitting between them. CDR3 length equals 16 residues. The CDR3 sequence: CASSQDPPRLATEAFF. For the CDR3, the DNA is TGCGCCAGCAGCCAAGATCCCCCCAGACTTGCCACTGAAGCTTTCTTT.

This chain joins TRBV11-2 and TRBJ1-6, with D perhaps matching TRBD1 (5 bases). The germline gives CDR1 SGHAT, CDR2 FQNNGV. Trimming shortened V by 5 bases and J by 9 bases, and 14 bases separated the two germline ends. CDR3 length equals 14 residues. In DNA form, the CDR3 reads TGTGCCAGCAGCACGGTGGGGCAAGGTTCACCCCTCCACTTT. Protein: CASSTVGQGSPLHF.

The chain links TRBV4-3 to TRBJ2-2, with a weak D call TRBD1 (8 bases). Germline lookup yields CDR1 LGHNA and CDR2 YSLEER. V was cut by 0 bases and J by 5 bases, with 13 bases left in between. The CDR3 length is 16 residues. The CDR3 spells CASSQDGQGGTGELFF. The CDR3 DNA reads TGCGCCAGCAGCCAAGATGGACAGGGAGGGACCGGGGAGCTGTTTTTT.

V and J are TRBV13 and TRBJ2-5; 11 bases line up with TRBD2. The CDR3 is 17 residues long. The V segment lost 0 bases and the J segment 1 base; nucleotides outside the gene matches: 4. The germline CDR1 and CDR2 sequences are PRHDT and FYEKMQ (reference sequence). In nucleotides, the CDR3 is TGTGCCAGCAGCTTAGGCGGGGGACTAGCGGCCCAAGAGACCCAGTACTTC. Translation gives CASSLGGGLAAQETQYF.

CDR3 nucleotide sequence: TGCGCCAGCAGCCCTTGGGAGGGGGACCACGAGCAGTACTTC. This codes for CASSPWEGDHEQYF. This chain joins TRBV4-3 and TRBJ2-7; the D gene is possibly TRBD2 (7 bases). The CDR3 extends over 14 amino acids. Germline values: CDR1 LGHNA, CDR2 YSLEER. V lost 4 bases to trimming and J lost 5 bases, with 15 bases between them.

The V call is TRBV30, the J call TRBJ1-1; D is uncertain. This CDR3 has 14 amino acids. The germline V gene has CDR1 GTSNPN and CDR2 SVGIG (reference sequence). The V end was cut by 1 base, the J end by 0 bases, with 9 bases between. The CDR3 DNA reads as TGTGCCTGGAGTGAACAGCACATGAACACTGAAGCTTTCTTT. It translates to CAWSEQHMNTEAFF.

This clone was observed once. The rearrangement uses TRBV29-1 and TRBJ1-4; D is unresolved. This CDR3 region has 13 residues. V was cut by 5 bases and J by 0 bases, with 7 bases left in between. From germline, CDR1 is SQVTM and CDR2 ANQGSEA. CDR3 amino acids: CSVFLPTNEKLFF. The CDR3 region has the DNA TGCAGCGTTTTCTTACCAACTAATGAAAAACTGTTTTTT.

V usage is TRBV9 and J usage is TRBJ2-1, with 11 nucleotides matching TRBD2. Losses at the gene ends were 4 bases for V and 5 bases for J; bases not matched to a gene: 5. CDR3 length equals 15 residues. Germline CDR1 and CDR2: SGDLS and YYNGEE. CDR3 sequence: CASSSGTSGNNEQFF. In DNA, the CDR3 is TGTGCCAGCAGCTCCGGGACTAGCGGAAACAATGAGCAGTTCTTC.

The chain has TRBV7-9 and TRBJ1-2, with 7 bases lining up with TRBD1. The trim removed 7 bases at V and 7 bases at J, leaving 9 bases unmatched. This CDR3 region has 13 residues. CDR1 is SEHNR and CDR2 is FQNEAQ in the germline V gene (reference sequence). The CDR3 coding sequence is TGTGCCAGCACCACTACCGACAGGGTTGGCTACACCTTC. This gives the protein CASTTTDRVGYTF.

The count of this clone is one. The J gene is TRBJ2-5, the V gene TRBV27, with 9 nucleotides matching TRBD1. The CDR3 covers 13 residues. The germline gives CDR1 MNHEY, CDR2 SMNVEV (reference sequence). V lost 6 bases to trimming and J lost 4 bases; unmatched junction nucleotides: 3. The CDR3: CASSSTGGETQYF. CDR3 nucleotides: TGTGCCAGCAGCTCGACAGGGGGAGAGACCCAGTACTTC.

The rearrangement links TRBV14 to TRBJ1-4, with D possibly TRBD1 on 6 matching bases. Trimming cost V 0 bases and J 7 bases, with 12 bases left between them. In germline, CDR1 is SGHDN, CDR2 FVKESK. The CDR3 runs to 15 residues. Written as DNA, the CDR3 is TGTGCCAGCAGCCAAGACGACAGGACCACTGAAAAACTGTTTTTT. As protein: CASSQDDRTTEKLFF.

This clone was detected many times. The chain recombines TRBV6-4 with TRBJ2-3, with D possibly being TRBD1 (5 bases). V lost 4 bases and J lost 0, with 11 bases in between. Germline lookup yields CDR1 MRHNA and CDR2 SNTAGT. This CDR3 region has 15 residues. The CDR3 coding sequence is TGTGCCAGCAGTGTCCAGGGTGGGAGCACAGATACGCAGTATTTT. Translation: CASSVQGGSTDTQYF.

This clone came up once. Here the CDR3 DNA reads TGCGCCAGCAGCCTAAGGACAGGGCCCTACGAGCAGTACTTC. It translates to CASSLRTGPYEQYF. The rearrangement uses TRBV4-3 and TRBJ2-7; 8 bases align to TRBD1. V lost 4 bases and J lost 2; bases outside the gene matches: 4. The CDR3 has 14 amino acids. Looked up from germline, CDR1 is LGHNA and CDR2 is YSLEER.

The chain has TRBV2 and TRBJ2-7, with 7 bases lining up with TRBD2. Germline V gene data show CDR1 as SNHLY and CDR2 as FYNNEI. J gave up 9 bases and V 3 bases, and 11 bases lay outside the gene matches. The CDR3 covers 14 residues. This chain's CDR3 is CASSDRGGSHPQYF. CDR3 nucleotides: TGTGCCAGCAGTGATCGCGGGGGTAGCCACCCGCAGTACTTC.

J is TRBJ2-1 and V is TRBV18; 7 nucleotides line up with TRBD1. Per germline, CDR1 KGHSH and CDR2 LQKENI. This CDR3 region has 14 residues. The ends lost 2 bases at V and 8 bases at J; junction bases unmatched: 6. The CDR3, as DNA: TGTGCCAGCTCACCAATCGACAGGGCGGATGAGCAGTTCTTC. Its protein is CASSPIDRADEQFF.

CDR3: CASSPGTSGFNEQFF. As DNA, the CDR3 is TGCGCCAGCAGCCCAGGGACTAGCGGGTTCAATGAGCAGTTCTTC. The chain employs TRBV4-3 and TRBJ2-1, with 12 bases matching TRBD2. Germline V gives CDR1 LGHNA, CDR2 YSLEER. Losses at the gene ends were 4 bases for V and 6 bases for J; bases not matched to a gene: 4. The CDR3 totals 15 residues.

This chain links TRBV15 with TRBJ2-2; D is uncertain. The CDR3 covers 16 residues. The germline V gene encodes CDR1 LNHNV and CDR2 YYDKDF (reference sequence). Trimming shortened V by 2 bases and J by 0 bases, and 10 bases separated the two germline ends. The CDR3 here is CATSRIPAANTGELFF. The DNA of the CDR3 is TGTGCCACCAGCAGAATTCCGGCGGCGAACACCGGGGAGCTGTTTTTT.

This clone was picked up a small number of times. The rearrangement links TRBV7-9 to TRBJ2-2, with D unresolved. Trimming took off 5 bases at V and 2 bases at J, with 15 bases between the two ends. Germline V gene lookup returns CDR1 SEHNR and CDR2 FQNEAQ (reference sequence). The CDR3 totals 16 residues. The CDR3 DNA reads TGTGCCAGCAGCCCTGAGACAAGCTATAACACCGGGGAGCTGTTTTTT. This encodes CASSPETSYNTGELFF.

The V and J genes are TRBV11-2 and TRBJ1-1; 10 positions agree with TRBD1. V shed 5 bases, J shed 4 bases, and the junction held 4 bases outside the gene matches. Germline V gives CDR1 SGHAT, CDR2 FQNNGV. The CDR3 is 14 amino acids. The CDR3 region has the DNA TGTGCCAGCAGCGAAGGGACAGGGGCCACTGAAGCTTTCTTT. As protein: CASSEGTGATEAFF.

V gene TRBV19 combines with J gene TRBJ1-2; TRBD1 might be the D (6 bases). The CDR3 sequence is 11 residues long. Germline CDR1 and CDR2: LNHDA and SQIVND (reference sequence). Between the trimmed V and J ends, which lost 7 bases and 8 bases, there was a span of 11 bases. The CDR3 sequence is CASTNRDGYTF. For the CDR3, the DNA is TGTGCCAGTACCAACAGGGACGGCTACACCTTC.

V usage is TRBV4-3 and J usage is TRBJ2-1; 7 bases map to TRBD1. The germline V gene encodes CDR1 LGHNA and CDR2 YSLEER. Germline trimming cut 2 bases from V and 6 bases from J; bases unmatched to any gene: 4. There are 14 residues in the CDR3. The CDR3 protein is CASSQRTGFNEQFF. In DNA form, the CDR3 reads TGCGCCAGCAGCCAACGGACAGGATTCAATGAGCAGTTCTTC.

This rearrangement joins TRBV2 to TRBJ1-1; TRBD1 might be the D (6 bases). This CDR3 is built from 13 residues. Germline V gene sequence: CDR1 SNHLY, CDR2 FYNNEI. V dropped 10 bases and J dropped 3 bases, with 15 bases sitting between them. CDR3 nucleotides: TGTGCCATGCAGCCACAGGGCGACACTGAAGCTTTCTTT. Protein: CAMQPQGDTEAFF.